Detailed here is one T cell receptor beta chain. The CDR3 sequence is 16 residues long. Germline lookup yields CDR1 LNHNV and CDR2 YYDKDF (reference sequence). The V gene lost 7 bases and the J gene lost 0 bases, with 16 bases spanning the gap. In assigning cohorts, the study relied on participant-reported clinical history. These data are taken from a study of blood T cell repertoires in COVID-19. In the authors' workflow: Reference gene primer amplification gave nucleated cell count estimates. TCRdb's copy holds only in-frame clones and misses some; the assay was immunoSEQ multiplex PCR. That table gives V, J and clone size, and the DNA gave D and trimming. The sample contains some 390,000 clones, under 90% of which appear only once.

The TCR originated in a woman aged 25 to 39 who had recovered from COVID-19. V and J are TRBV15 and TRBJ1-3, with D perhaps matching TRBD1 (5 bases). Input material: PBMCs or T cells enriched from blood (not recorded which). CDR3 bases: TGTGCCACCACCGGGGGGTCCCTCTTCTCTGGAAACACCATATATTTT. Protein: CATTGGSLFSGNTIYF. The full variable domain, with the rest looked up from reference TRBV15 and TRBJ1-3, is DAMVIQNPRYQVTQFGKPVTLSCSQTLNHNVMYWYQQKSSQAPKLLFHYYDKDFNNEADTPDNFQSRRPNTSFCFLDIRSPGLGDTAMYLCATTGGSLFSGNTIYFGEGSWLTVV.